The entry below gives a single TCR beta chain sequence along with its context. This record belongs to a study of blood T cell repertoires in COVID-19. Across the study: The origin of the acute and convalescent COVID-19 samples was the United States, Italy and Spain. T cells, B-cell-depleted T cells, or PBMCs provided the cDNA or gDNA that served as material.

In the authors' methods: Reference gene primer amplification in the assay estimated nucleated cell counts. Sequenced by immunoSEQ multiplex PCR; TCRdb stores in-frame clones only, minus some. That table is the source of V, J and clone size, and D and trimming were worked out from the DNA. Of 110,000 or so clones detected, around four fifths appear once; the ten largest clones hold about 3.8%. CDR3 length: 15 amino acids. Trimming removed 7 bases from V and 2 bases from J, with 14 bases in between. Germline CDR1 is SGHTA and CDR2 is FQGNSA. The chain carries TRBV7-2 and TRBJ1-4; D might be TRBD1 (5 bases). This receptor was obtained from a woman aged 70-85 years with acute or convalescent COVID-19. Material: peripheral blood. The CDR3 coding sequence is TGTGCCAGCAACTCCGGGGGGGTGACTAATGAAAAACTGTTTTTT. Protein: CASNSGGVTNEKLFF. Filled out from reference TRBV7-2 and TRBJ1-4, the complete variable domain reads GAGVSQSPSNKVTEKGKDVELRCDPISGHTALYWYRQSLGQGLEFLIYFQGNSAPDKSGLPSDRFSAERTGGSVSTLTIQRTQQEDSAVYLCASNSGGVTNEKLFFGSGTQLSVL.